This T cell receptor (beta chain) was obtained from a study of blood T cells in healthy people across ages. Between the trimmed V and J ends, which lost 6 bases and 0 bases, there was a span of 14 bases. This CDR3 has 15 residues. Germline V gene lookup returns CDR1 SGHTA and CDR2 FQGNSA. Primers used in a second PCR of about 7 to 12 cycles were a sample-barcoded 5' primer and a J-beta primer mix. The study obtained at least 2.5 million CDR3-containing paired-end reads from every sample. From the 5' RACE reads, TCRdb called clonotypes with MiXCR, one entry per CDR3 protein. The sample includes some 700,000 distinct CDR3 sequences, about 42% seen only once; the top ten take 20% to 25%. This clonotype occurred a few times.

The chain couples TRBV7-2 to TRBJ1-1, with TRBD1 as a possible D gene (6 bases). The TCR comes from a woman aged 55 to 70 in good health. Source material: blood. CDR3 DNA sequence: TGTGCCAGCAGTTCCGGACAGTCTATGAACACTGAAGCTTTCTTT. Residues: CASSSGQSMNTEAFF.